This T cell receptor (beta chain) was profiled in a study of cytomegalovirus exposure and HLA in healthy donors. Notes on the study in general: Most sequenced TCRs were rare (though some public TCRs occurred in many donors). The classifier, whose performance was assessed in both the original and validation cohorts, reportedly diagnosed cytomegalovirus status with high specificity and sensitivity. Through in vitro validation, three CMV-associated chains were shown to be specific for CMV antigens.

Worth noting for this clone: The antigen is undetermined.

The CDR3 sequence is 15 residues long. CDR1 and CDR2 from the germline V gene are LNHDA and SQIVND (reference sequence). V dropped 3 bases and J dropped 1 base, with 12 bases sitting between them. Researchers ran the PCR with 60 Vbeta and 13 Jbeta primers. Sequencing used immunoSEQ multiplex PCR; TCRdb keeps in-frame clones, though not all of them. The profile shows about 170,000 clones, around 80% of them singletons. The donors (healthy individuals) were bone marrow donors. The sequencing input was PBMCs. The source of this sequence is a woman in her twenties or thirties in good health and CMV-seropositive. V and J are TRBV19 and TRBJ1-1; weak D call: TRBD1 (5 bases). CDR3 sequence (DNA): TGTGCCAGTAGTATTAGCGGGGCAAGGAACACTGAAGCTTTCTTT. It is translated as CASSISGARNTEAFF.